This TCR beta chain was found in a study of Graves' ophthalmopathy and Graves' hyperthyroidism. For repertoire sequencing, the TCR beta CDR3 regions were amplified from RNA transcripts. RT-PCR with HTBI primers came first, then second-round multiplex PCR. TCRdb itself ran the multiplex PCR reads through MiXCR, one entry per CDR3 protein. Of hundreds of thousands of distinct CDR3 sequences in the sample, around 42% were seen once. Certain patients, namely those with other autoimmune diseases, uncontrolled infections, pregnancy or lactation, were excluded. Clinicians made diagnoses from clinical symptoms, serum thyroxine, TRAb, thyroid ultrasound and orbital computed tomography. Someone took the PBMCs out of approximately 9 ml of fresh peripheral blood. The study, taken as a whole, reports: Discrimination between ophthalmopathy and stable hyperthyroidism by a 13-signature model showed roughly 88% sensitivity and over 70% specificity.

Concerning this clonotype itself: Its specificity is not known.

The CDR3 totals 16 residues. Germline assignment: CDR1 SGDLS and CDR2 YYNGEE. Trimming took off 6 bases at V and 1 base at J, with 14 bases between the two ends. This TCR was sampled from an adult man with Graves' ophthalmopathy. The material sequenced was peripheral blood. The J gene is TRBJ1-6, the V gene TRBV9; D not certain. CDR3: CASTRQRASYNSPLHF. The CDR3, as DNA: TGTGCCAGCACCCGCCAGCGGGCATCCTATAATTCACCCCTCCACTTT.